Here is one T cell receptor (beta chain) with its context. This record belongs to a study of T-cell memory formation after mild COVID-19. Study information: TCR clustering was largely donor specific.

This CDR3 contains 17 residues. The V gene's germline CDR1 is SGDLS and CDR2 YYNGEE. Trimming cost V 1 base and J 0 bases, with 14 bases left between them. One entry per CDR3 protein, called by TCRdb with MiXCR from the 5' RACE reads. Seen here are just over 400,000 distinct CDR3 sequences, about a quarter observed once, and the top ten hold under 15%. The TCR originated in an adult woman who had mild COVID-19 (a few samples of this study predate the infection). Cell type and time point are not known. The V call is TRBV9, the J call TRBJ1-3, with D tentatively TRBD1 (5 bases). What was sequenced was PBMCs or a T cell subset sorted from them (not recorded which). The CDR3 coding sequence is TGTGCCAGCAGCGTAATTGACAGTTCGCGCTCTGGAAACACCATATATTTT. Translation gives CASSVIDSSRSGNTIYF.